Listed here are 24 T cell receptor beta chains from one sample, sequenced in a study of T cell responses to AZD1222 COVID-19 vaccine. Produced via immunoSEQ multiplex PCR; TCRdb's table is partial and in-frame only. The sample shows 150,000 to 200,000 clones, about 92% of them seen only once. The specimen comprised peripheral blood, sampled 28 days after the second AZD1222 dose. All receptors come from an adult who received the AZD1222 COVID-19 vaccine.

The gene calls are TRBV11-2 and TRBJ1-1, with D perhaps matching TRBD1 (6 bases). From germline, CDR1 is SGHAT and CDR2 FQNNGV. The CDR3 totals 14 residues. Trimming removed 5 bases at V and 0 bases at J, with 10 bases between. CDR3 sequence (DNA): TGTGCCAGCAGCACCCAGGGGATGAACACTGAAGCTTTCTTT. Its translation is CASSTQGMNTEAFF. The whole variable domain, filled in from reference TRBV11-2 and TRBJ1-1, reads EAGVAQSPRYKIIEKRQSVAFWCNPISGHATLYWYQQILGQGPKLLIQFQNNGVVDDSQLPKDRFSAERLKGVDSTLKIQPAKLEDSAVYLCASSTQGMNTEAFFGQGTRLTVV.

This chain uses TRBV7-8 with TRBJ1-2, with 8 bases aligning to TRBD1. The CDR3 covers 14 residues. V lost 5 bases and J lost 7; bases outside the gene matches: 9. The germline V gene has CDR1 SGHVS and CDR2 FQNEAQ. The CDR3 DNA reads TGTGCCAGCAGCCCTAGTTCCCAGGGGGCTGGCTACACCTTC. Protein product: CASSPSSQGAGYTF.

The V and J genes are TRBV7-6 and TRBJ2-1, with D tentatively TRBD2 (5 bases). Looked up from germline, CDR1 is SGHVS and CDR2 is FNYEAQ. Between the trimmed V and J ends, which lost 5 bases and 2 bases, there was a span of 16 bases. CDR3 length: 16 residues. CDR3 in amino acids: CASSHQPSYTYNEQFF. DNA for the CDR3: TGTGCCAGCAGCCACCAACCTAGCTATACCTACAATGAGCAGTTCTTC.

As concerns this clone: An end of the junction differs from the germline gene, which may be a read error. This chain links TRBV19 with TRBJ1-5, with D unclear. Germline V gene sequence: CDR1 LNHDA, CDR2 SQIVND (reference sequence). This CDR3 contains 14 residues. In nucleotides, the CDR3 is TGTGCCAGTAGAATAGACGGGGTCAATCAGCCCCAGCATTTT. As protein: CASRIDGVNQPQHF.

The chain is built from TRBV12-3 or TRBV12-4 and TRBJ1-5; the D is unclear. The CDR3 is 12 amino acids. With 6 bases removed from V and 0 bases from J, the gap between germline ends came to 3 bases. CDR3 in amino acids: CASRDSNQPQHF. In nucleotides, the CDR3 is TGTGCCAGCAGAGATAGCAATCAGCCCCAGCATTTT.

The rearrangement uses TRBV18 and TRBJ2-1; no clear D. The germline V gene has CDR1 KGHSH and CDR2 LQKENI. The ends were cut back, 1 base at V and 2 bases at J, with 9 bases in the middle. The CDR3 spans 15 residues. In DNA form, the CDR3 reads TGTGCCAGCTCACCACGCAACATACCCTACAATGAGCAGTTCTTC. It encodes CASSPRNIPYNEQFF.

This clone was seen once. V usage is TRBV27 and J usage is TRBJ2-1; D is perhaps TRBD1 (5 bases). The CDR3 is made up of 13 amino acids. Germline lookup yields CDR1 MNHEY and CDR2 SMNVEV (reference sequence). Trimming cost V 6 bases and J 2 bases, with 8 bases left between them. CDR3 coding DNA: TGTGCCAGCAGCTCAGGGACCTACAATGAGCAGTTCTTC. As protein: CASSSGTYNEQFF.

The chain uses TRBV12-5 and TRBJ2-3; either TRBD1 or TRBD2 may fit D (5 bases each). Trimming took off 8 bases at V and 2 bases at J, with 11 bases between the two ends. Germline CDR1 LGHNT, CDR2 FRNRAP. CDR3 length equals 13 residues. The CDR3 nucleotides read TGTGCTAGTTCAGGGACCTACACAGATACGCAGTATTTT. Its translation is CASSGTYTDTQYF.

Here the CDR3 reads CASSLVSTDTQYF. Written as DNA, the CDR3 is TGTGCCAGCAGCTTAGTCTCCACAGATACGCAGTATTTT. This chain uses TRBV7-2 with TRBJ2-3; D is unresolved. The CDR3 consists of 13 residues. The V end lost 1 base, the J end lost 2 bases, and 4 bases lay between the germline ends. The germline V gene has CDR1 SGHTA and CDR2 FQGNSA.

The V and J genes are TRBV18 and TRBJ1-2, with D possibly being TRBD1 (5 bases). The CDR3 is made up of 14 amino acids. Trimming removed 1 base from V and 6 bases from J, with 12 bases in between. Germline-derived CDR1 and CDR2 are KGHSH and LQKENI. CDR3 loop: CASSPQRGENGYTF. CDR3 nucleotides: TGTGCCAGCTCACCACAAAGGGGCGAGAATGGCTACACCTTC.

Only one count was recorded for this clone. The chain combines TRBV27 with TRBJ2-7; D possibly corresponds to TRBD2 (5 bases). Germline values: CDR1 MNHEY, CDR2 SMNVEV (reference sequence). V was cut by 4 bases and J by 2 bases, with 12 bases left in between. The CDR3 is made up of 14 amino acids. The CDR3 bases are TGTGCCAGCAGTTCCTGGGGAGTCCCCTACGAGCAGTACTTC. Residues: CASSSWGVPYEQYF.

This clone is a singleton in its sample. This chain connects TRBV7-9 to TRBJ2-5; the match to TRBD1 covers 8 bases. CDR1 is SEHNR, CDR2 FQNEAQ, per germline (reference sequence). The V gene end was trimmed by 3 bases and the J gene end by 3 bases; junction bases not matched to a gene: 3. The CDR3 contains 14 residues. The chain's CDR3 is CASSFPDREETQYF. The CDR3 DNA sequence: TGTGCCAGCAGCTTCCCGGACAGGGAAGAGACCCAGTACTTC.

This chain links TRBV6-5 with TRBJ2-6; a possible D gene is TRBD2 (6 bases). V lost 7 bases and J 0 bases, leaving 10 bases between the germline ends. CDR3 length: 15 amino acids. Looked up from germline, CDR1 is MNHEY and CDR2 is SVGAGI. CDR3 nucleotides: TGTGCCAGCAACCAGGACTACTCTGGGGCCAACGTCCTGACTTTC. It is translated as CASNQDYSGANVLTF.

The CDR3 spells CSVRVFQETQYF. CDR3 bases: TGCAGCGTGAGGGTCTTCCAAGAGACCCAGTACTTC. The rearrangement joins TRBV29-1 to TRBJ2-5; the D gene is possibly TRBD2 (5 bases). The V gene lost 6 bases and the J gene lost 1 base, with 9 bases spanning the gap. Germline V lookup: CDR1 SQVTM, CDR2 ANQGSEA. The CDR3 spans 12 residues.

V gene TRBV15 combines with J gene TRBJ2-7, with unresolved D. CDR1 LNHNV and CDR2 YYDKDF come from the germline V gene (reference sequence). The CDR3 contains 13 residues. Trimming pared 0 bases from V and 3 bases from J, leaving 6 bases between. The CDR3 coding sequence is TGTGCCACCAGCAGAGAAAGGGTCTACGAGCAGTACTTC. Amino acid sequence: CATSRERVYEQYF.

The DNA of the CDR3 is TGCGCCAGCAGGATACAGGGTGGGAACACTGAAGCTTTCTTT. Encoded protein: CASRIQGGNTEAFF. The chain is built from TRBV10-2 and TRBJ1-1; D perhaps matches TRBD1 (6 bases). Between the trimmed V and J ends, which lost 6 bases and 1 base, there was a span of 12 bases. This CDR3 is 14 amino acids long. Germline V CDR1 and CDR2: WSHSY, SAAADI.

The J gene is TRBJ1-1, the V gene TRBV3-1 (or the pseudogene TRBV3-2); no firm D call. CDR1 is LGHDT and CDR2 is YNNKEL in the germline V gene (reference sequence). CDR3 length: 14 residues. Trimming stripped 0 bases from V and 4 bases from J, with 9 bases between. In DNA form, the CDR3 reads TGTGCCAGCAGCCAAGATTATAGAGCCACTGAAGCTTTCTTT. Translating it yields CASSQDYRATEAFF.

This sequence joins TRBV9 and TRBJ1-2; tentatively, D is TRBD1 (5 bases). CDR1 SGDLS and CDR2 YYNGEE come from the germline V gene. V was shortened by 0 bases and J by 7 bases, with 25 bases between the two germline ends. The CDR3 is 18 amino acids. CDR3: CASSVGPPWSQGGRGYTF. As DNA, the CDR3 is TGTGCCAGCAGCGTAGGTCCCCCGTGGAGTCAGGGCGGCCGTGGCTACACCTTC. The complete variable domain, with remaining parts taken from reference TRBV9 and TRBJ1-2, reads DSGVTQTPKHLITATGQRVTLRCSPRSGDLSVYWYQQSLDQGLQFLIQYYNGEERAKGNILERFSAQQFPDLHSELNLSSLELGDSALYFCASSVGPPWSQGGRGYTFGSGTRLTVV.

The chain is built from TRBV9 and TRBJ2-3, with 8 bases aligning to TRBD2. J lost 0 bases, V lost 1 base, and 10 bases had no gene match. From germline, CDR1 is SGDLS and CDR2 YYNGEE. The CDR3 has 18 residues. The CDR3 sequence is CASSVRTGGTYSTDTQYF. The CDR3 DNA reads as TGTGCCAGCAGCGTAAGAACGGGGGGGACCTATAGCACAGATACGCAGTATTTT.

This clone was recorded only once. Other DNA sequences in the sample encode the same CDR3. V usage is TRBV7-2 and J usage is TRBJ1-1; no clear D gene. Per germline, CDR1 SGHTA and CDR2 FQGNSA. V was pared by 5 bases and J by 0 bases, with 7 bases between. The CDR3 is 13 amino acids. This CDR3 is CASSLRMNTEAFF. The CDR3 DNA is TGTGCCAGCAGCCTTCGGATGAACACTGAAGCTTTCTTT.

This chain joins TRBV20-1 and TRBJ2-1; weak D call: TRBD1 (6 bases). CDR1 and CDR2 (germline): DFQATT, SNEGSKA (reference sequence). Trimming removed 3 bases from V and 4 bases from J, with 13 bases in between. The CDR3 length is 14 residues. CDR3 nucleotides: TGCAGTGCTAGTCCTCGACAGGAATACAATGAGCAGTTCTTC. Translating it yields CSASPRQEYNEQFF.

The gene calls are TRBV3-1 (or the pseudogene TRBV3-2) and TRBJ2-3; no clear D gene. Trimming removed 1 base from V and 0 bases from J, with 5 bases in between. This CDR3 is built from 14 residues. Germline V gene lookup returns CDR1 LGHDT and CDR2 YNNKEL (reference sequence). CDR3 sequence (DNA): TGTGCCAGCAGCCAAGGACCAAGCACAGATACGCAGTATTTT. This sequence encodes CASSQGPSTDTQYF.

This chain joins TRBV7-9 and TRBJ2-1; 12 bases match TRBD1. The CDR3 runs to 16 residues. J lost 2 bases, V lost 1 base, and 0 bases had no gene match. Per germline, CDR1 SEHNR and CDR2 FQNEAQ (reference sequence). CDR3 protein: CASSLGDRGPYNEQFF. The CDR3 DNA follows: TGTGCCAGCAGCTTAGGGGACAGGGGGCCCTACAATGAGCAGTTCTTC.

The chain joins TRBV28 to TRBJ1-2; D remains unclear. The CDR3 runs to 12 residues. V was cut by 10 bases and J by 4 bases, with 13 bases left in between. The V gene's germline CDR1 is MDHEN and CDR2 SYDVKM. The CDR3 protein is CATGLEGYGYTF. In nucleotides, the CDR3 is TGTGCCACTGGGCTAGAAGGCTATGGCTACACCTTC.